A single TCR beta chain is shown here with its context. Germline V gene lookup returns CDR1 LNHDA and CDR2 SQIVND (reference sequence). CDR3 length: 14 residues. The ends lost 7 bases at V and 2 bases at J; junction bases unmatched: 6. This specimen comes from a study of blood T cell repertoires in COVID-19. Study overall: Donors in the United States, Italy and Spain gave samples during acute or convalescent COVID-19. T cells, B-cell-depleted T cells, or PBMCs provided the cDNA or gDNA that served as material.

Original handling: Reference gene primer amplification gave estimated nucleated cell counts. TCRdb keeps only in-frame clones here, not all; method: immunoSEQ multiplex PCR. V, J and clone size are taken as reported in that table, and D and trimming were inferred from the DNA itself. The sample lists about 25,000 clones; around 88% were seen once. The sequence derives from an older man with acute or convalescent COVID-19. Material for sequencing was peripheral blood. The chain couples TRBV19 to TRBJ2-7; 9 bases line up with TRBD1. The CDR3 reads CASKLGTGPYEQYF. The CDR3 coding sequence is TGTGCCAGTAAACTCGGGACAGGGCCCTACGAGCAGTACTTC.